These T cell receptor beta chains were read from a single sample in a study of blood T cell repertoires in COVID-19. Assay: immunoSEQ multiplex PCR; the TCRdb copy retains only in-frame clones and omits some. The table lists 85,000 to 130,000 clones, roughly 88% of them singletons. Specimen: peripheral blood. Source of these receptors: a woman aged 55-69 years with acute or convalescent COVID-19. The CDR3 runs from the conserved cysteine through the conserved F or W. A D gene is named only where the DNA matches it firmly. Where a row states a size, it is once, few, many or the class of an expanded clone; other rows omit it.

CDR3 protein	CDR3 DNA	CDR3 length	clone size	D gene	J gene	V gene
CASSKDRTMNTEAFF	TGTGCCAGTAGTAAGGACAGGACGATGAACACTGAAGCTTTCTTT	15	NA	TRBD1	TRBJ1-1	TRBV19
CARSSPLEFLPEGQPGEAFF	TGTGCCAGAAGCTCACCTCTAGAGTTCTTGCCGGAAGGACAGCCAGGGGAAGCTTTCTTT	20	NA	NA	TRBJ1-1	TRBV7-5
CASSTLTGQPQHF	TGTGCCAGTAGTACGCTGACCGGGCAGCCCCAGCATTTT	13	NA	NA	TRBJ1-5	TRBV19
CASTDYRGNYEQYF	TGTGCCAGCACGGACTACAGGGGAAACTACGAGCAGTACTTC	14	NA	NA	TRBJ2-7	TRBV6-5
CSVETSGIIEQYF	TGCAGCGTTGAAACTAGCGGGATAATTGAGCAGTACTTC	13	NA	TRBD2	TRBJ2-7	TRBV29-1
CASSALAVRAGELFF	TGTGCCAGCAGCGCTTTAGCGGTGAGGGCCGGGGAGCTGTTTTTT	15	NA	NA	TRBJ2-2	TRBV28
CASRPRIAGVGRDEQFF	TGTGCCAGCAGACCCCGGATAGCGGGAGTCGGGAGGGATGAGCAGTTCTTC	17	NA	TRBD2	TRBJ2-1	TRBV7-2
CASVLDRGLSPLHF	TGTGCCAGCGTCTTGGACAGGGGGCTGTCACCCCTCCACTTT	14	NA	TRBD1	TRBJ1-6	TRBV6-5
CASSLSWSYNEQFF	TGTGCCAGCAGCCTAAGTTGGTCCTACAATGAGCAGTTCTTC	14	NA	NA	TRBJ2-1	TRBV11-1
CASSPSPGLQENTEAFF	TGTGCCAGCAGCCCCAGCCCCGGCTTACAGGAGAACACTGAAGCTTTCTTT	17	NA	NA	TRBJ1-1	TRBV5-4
CSASQTVNNYGYTF	TGCAGTGCTAGTCAGACAGTTAACAACTATGGCTACACCTTC	14	NA	NA	TRBJ1-2	TRBV20-1
CASSSGQENYGYTF	TGTGCCAGCAGTTCCGGACAGGAGAACTATGGCTACACCTTC	14	NA	TRBD1	TRBJ1-2	TRBV6-5
CSVEQGARATEAFF	TGCAGCGTTGAACAGGGGGCGCGGGCCACTGAAGCTTTCTTT	14	NA	TRBD1	TRBJ1-1	TRBV29-1
CARPQRDQETQYF	TGTGCCAGACCCCAGCGGGACCAAGAGACCCAGTACTTC	13	NA	NA	TRBJ2-5	TRBV7-5
CASSTTSGRRNGELFF	TGCGCCAGCAGCACGACTAGCGGGAGAAGGAACGGGGAGCTGTTTTTT	16	NA	TRBD2	TRBJ2-2	TRBV5-1
CASTWPRGAEKLFF	TGTGCCAGCACGTGGCCACGGGGGGCTGAAAAACTGTTTTTT	14	NA	NA	TRBJ1-4	TRBV27
CASSSRRTQYF	TGTGCCAGCAGCTCCCGCCGGACGCAGTATTTT	11	few	NA	TRBJ2-3	TRBV28
CASSSGTGVLDTEAFF	TGCGCCAGCAGCTCGGGGACAGGGGTGTTGGACACTGAAGCTTTCTTT	16	NA	TRBD1	TRBJ1-1	TRBV5-1
CASSENRVAGNTIYF	TGTGCCAGCAGCGAAAACAGGGTTGCTGGAAACACCATATATTTT	15	NA	NA	TRBJ1-3	TRBV7-8
CASSYGGTTGELFF	TGTGCCAGCAGTTACGGCGGGACCACCGGGGAGCTGTTTTTT	14	once	NA	TRBJ2-2	TRBV6-5
CASRKLAGVGETQYF	TGTGCCAGCAGGAAACTAGCGGGAGTGGGTGAGACCCAGTACTTC	15	NA	TRBD2	TRBJ2-5	TRBV6-5
CASSSRVYGYTF	TGTGCCAGCAGCTCCAGGGTTTATGGCTACACCTTC	12	NA	NA	TRBJ1-2	TRBV11-2
CASSMDQGFNQPQHF	TGTGCCAGTAGTATGGATCAGGGATTCAATCAGCCCCAGCATTTT	15	NA	NA	TRBJ1-5	TRBV19
CASSQDLLGPGSYNEQFF	TGCGCCAGCAGCCAAGATTTGTTAGGTCCGGGGTCCTACAATGAGCAGTTCTTC	18	NA	NA	TRBJ2-1	TRBV4-1
CASSRPGQDTEAFF	TGCGCCAGCAGTCGCCCGGGACAGGACACTGAAGCTTTCTTT	14	NA	TRBD1	TRBJ1-1	TRBV5-1
CASSVLQGHPTDTQYF	TGTGCCAGCAGCGTACTGCAGGGTCATCCCACAGATACGCAGTATTTT	16	NA	NA	TRBJ2-3	TRBV9
CASSIGDRGRQPQHF	TGTGCCAGTAGTATAGGAGACAGGGGGCGGCAGCCCCAGCATTTT	15	few	TRBD1	TRBJ1-5	TRBV19
CASSKLSGVGGNQPQHF	TGTGCCAGCAGCAAACTCAGCGGGGTAGGTGGCAATCAGCCCCAGCATTTT	17	NA	NA	TRBJ1-5	TRBV21-1
CASSLGATEAFF	TGCGCCAGCAGCTTGGGGGCTACTGAAGCTTTCTTT	12	NA	NA	TRBJ1-1	TRBV5-1
CASSPRTVNTGELFF	TGTGCCAGCAGTCCAAGGACAGTGAACACCGGGGAGCTGTTTTTT	15	NA	NA	TRBJ2-2	TRBV7-9
CASSDPGETQYF	TGCGCCAGCAGCGACCCGGGAGAGACCCAGTACTTC	12	once	NA	TRBJ2-5	TRBV5-1
CASSYSLGGRSNEQFF	TGTGCCAGCAGTTACTCCCTAGGCGGGAGGTCGAATGAGCAGTTCTTC	16	NA	TRBD2	TRBJ2-1	TRBV6-6
CASSPPYRGLNSEQFF	TGTGCCAGTAGTCCACCGTACAGGGGGCTTAATAGTGAGCAGTTCTTC	16	NA	TRBD1	TRBJ2-1	TRBV19
CASSVRDLGTDTQYF	TGTGCCAGCAGCGTACGGGATTTAGGTACAGATACGCAGTATTTT	15	NA	NA	TRBJ2-3	TRBV9
CASSPQATYGYTF	TGTGCCAGCAGTCCACAGGCCACCTATGGCTACACCTTC	13	NA	NA	TRBJ1-2	TRBV2
CATQDRNYGYTF	TGTGCCACCCAGGACAGGAACTATGGCTACACCTTC	12	few	TRBD1	TRBJ1-2	TRBV19
CASSPTAGGDNEQFF	TGTGCCAGCAGCCCGACCGCGGGAGGGGACAATGAGCAGTTCTTC	15	NA	TRBD2	TRBJ2-1	TRBV3-1/TRBV3-2
CASSVAPRSEDTQYF	TGTGCCAGCAGCGTAGCGCCCCGGAGTGAAGATACGCAGTATTTT	15	NA	NA	TRBJ2-3	TRBV9
CASSPGSVPETQYF	TGTGCCAGCAGCCCTGGGAGTGTCCCAGAGACCCAGTACTTC	14	NA	NA	TRBJ2-5	TRBV5-6
CASSPPGTSGRDEQFF	TGTGCCAGCTCACCACCCGGAACTAGCGGGAGGGATGAGCAGTTCTTC	16	NA	TRBD2	TRBJ2-1	TRBV18
CASRPTGTVTEAFF	TGTGCCAGCAGACCCACCGGGACAGTCACTGAAGCTTTCTTT	14	few	TRBD1	TRBJ1-1	TRBV6-5
CASSLGQGGTEAFF	TGCGCCAGCAGCTTGGGGCAGGGGGGAACTGAAGCTTTCTTT	14	NA	TRBD1	TRBJ1-1	TRBV5-1
CASSPMAGQGGFTGELFF	TGTGCCAGCAGCCCAATGGCGGGACAGGGCGGGTTCACCGGGGAGCTGTTTTTT	18	NA	TRBD1	TRBJ2-2	TRBV5-6
CASSLVGQGWGTDTQYF	TGTGCCAGCAGTTTAGTCGGTCAGGGATGGGGCACAGATACGCAGTATTTT	17	NA	NA	TRBJ2-3	TRBV27
CASSQGLAALGEQFF	TGTGCCAGCAGCCAAGGACTGGCGGCACTTGGTGAGCAGTTCTTC	15	NA	NA	TRBJ2-1	TRBV7-2